This TCR beta chain was observed in a study of PD-1 blockade in classical Hodgkin lymphoma. The assay was immunoSEQ multiplex PCR, and TCRdb's table has in-frame clones only and misses some. The sample carries more than 15,000 clones, over 70% recorded once. Described time point: cycle 4 day 1 (C4D1), after 5 to 7 weeks of nivolumab. The patients all showed relapse after autologous stem cell transplantation, while their brentuximab vedotin exposure varied. Starting with thawed PBMCs, CD4+ T cells were purified by magnetic negative selection. Germline CDR1 MDHEN, CDR2 SYDVKM. The length of the CDR3 is 11 residues. Deletions cut 7 bases from V and 8 bases from J, with 10 bases between.

Sequenced here: CD4+ T cells from blood, sampled before the fourth cycle of nivolumab. The TCR originated in a human donor with classical Hodgkin lymphoma. The rearrangement uses TRBV28 and TRBJ2-3; D is unresolved. The CDR3 region has the DNA TGTGCCAGCACCACCGGGTTTACGCAGTATTTT. Translating it yields CASTTGFTQYF. The full variable domain, rest sourced from reference TRBV28 and TRBJ2-3, is DVKVTQSSRYLVKRTGEKVFLECVQDMDHENMFWYRQDPGLGLRLIYFSYDVKMKEKGDIPEGYSVSREKKERFSLILESASTNQTSMYLCASTTGFTQYFGPGTRLTVL.